This record looks at one T cell receptor (beta chain) sequence and its context. The data were obtained in a study of control samples from healthy donors and cancer patients. Assay used: immunoSEQ multiplex PCR; TCRdb lists only in-frame clones, some missing. The sample consists of 120,000 or so clones, around 86% of them appearing once. The germline V and J ends were trimmed by 0 bases and 3 bases, with 9 bases remaining between them. Germline V gives CDR1 LGHNA, CDR2 YNFKEQ. The CDR3 contains 16 residues. The receptor was isolated from a man between 35 and 55 years old in good health. V gene TRBV4-2 combines with J gene TRBJ2-6; D is uncertain. The sequencing sample was made of blood. CDR3 nucleotides: TGTGCCAGCAGCCAAGATGCGGACGGTGGGGCCAACGTCCTGACTTTC. Translated: CASSQDADGGANVLTF.